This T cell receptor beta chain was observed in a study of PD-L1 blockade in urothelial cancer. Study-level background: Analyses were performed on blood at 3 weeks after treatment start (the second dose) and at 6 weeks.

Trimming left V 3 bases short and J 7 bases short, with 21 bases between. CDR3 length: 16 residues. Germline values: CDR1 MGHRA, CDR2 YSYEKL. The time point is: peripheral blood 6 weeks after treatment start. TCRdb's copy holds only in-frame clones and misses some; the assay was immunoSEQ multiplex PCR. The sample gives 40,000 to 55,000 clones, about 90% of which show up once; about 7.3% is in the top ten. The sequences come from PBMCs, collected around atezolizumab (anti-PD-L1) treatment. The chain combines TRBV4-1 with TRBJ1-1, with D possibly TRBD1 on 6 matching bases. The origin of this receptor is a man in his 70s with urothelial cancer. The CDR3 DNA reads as TGCGCCAGCAGCCACGTCCCCAGGGGCGAACCTTTTGAAGCTTTCTTT. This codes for CASSHVPRGEPFEAFF.